Listed below are T cell receptor beta chains from one sample, sequenced in a study of T cell responses to AZD1222 COVID-19 vaccine. Sequenced by immunoSEQ multiplex PCR; TCRdb stores in-frame clones only, minus some. The sample has around 140,000 clones, over 85% seen once. The sequencing used peripheral blood, collected 28 days after the second AZD1222 dose. The receptor set was obtained from an adult who received the AZD1222 COVID-19 vaccine. Both conserved end residues are part of each CDR3. The order of the fields is J gene, V gene, clone size, D gene, CDR3 DNA, CDR3 protein. The D gene is left open where the match is weak. Size is stated for part of the rows, as once, few or many counts, or as a class when the clone is expanded.

j_gene: TRBJ2-7
v_gene: TRBV11-3
abundance: once
d_gene: TRBD2
CDR3nt: TGTGCCAGCAGCTCCGACAGCGGGAGGGTCGTGTACTTC
CDR3aa: CASSSDSGRVVYF

j_gene: TRBJ1-2
v_gene: TRBV24-1
abundance: few
d_gene: TRBD1
CDR3nt: TGTGCCACCAGTGATGCCGACAGGGTTAACGGCTACACCTTC
CDR3aa: CATSDADRVNGYTF

j_gene: TRBJ1-1
v_gene: TRBV18
abundance: NA
d_gene: TRBD1
CDR3nt: TGTGCCAGCTCACCACTGCGGGACAGGGGGTTGAACACTGAAGCTTTCTTT
CDR3aa: CASSPLRDRGLNTEAFF

j_gene: TRBJ2-3
v_gene: TRBV7-9
abundance: NA
d_gene: NA
CDR3nt: TGTGCCAGCAGCTCTAAGGACCTAATAGCACCAGATACGCAGTATTTT
CDR3aa: CASSSKDLIAPDTQYF

j_gene: TRBJ2-1
v_gene: TRBV7-2
abundance: once
d_gene: NA
CDR3nt: TGTGCCAGCAGCTTAACGGGCAATCCCAATGAGCAGTTCTTC
CDR3aa: CASSLTGNPNEQFF

j_gene: TRBJ2-4
v_gene: TRBV7-9
abundance: few
d_gene: TRBD2
CDR3nt: TGTGCCAGCAGCCCGGAGGATCTAGCGGATACCCTAGCCAAAAACATTCAGTACTTC
CDR3aa: CASSPEDLADTLAKNIQYF

j_gene: TRBJ2-1
v_gene: TRBV4-3
abundance: NA
d_gene: NA
CDR3nt: TGCGCCAGCAGCGCTTACCTCGACCCACCGTTGGGCAATGAGCAGTTCTTC
CDR3aa: CASSAYLDPPLGNEQFF

j_gene: TRBJ2-3
v_gene: TRBV2
abundance: NA
d_gene: NA
CDR3nt: TGTGCCAGCACTAGCGAGTTGACAGATACGCAGTATTTT
CDR3aa: CASTSELTDTQYF

j_gene: TRBJ2-7
v_gene: TRBV15
abundance: once
d_gene: NA
CDR3nt: TGTGCCACCAGCGAATACTCAAGGGCAGGCCCCGGTGAGCAGTACTTC
CDR3aa: CATSEYSRAGPGEQYF

j_gene: TRBJ1-1
v_gene: TRBV11-2
abundance: NA
d_gene: NA
CDR3nt: TGTGCCAGCAGCTTATTAGTGGTCAGAAGCACTGAAGCTTTCTTT
CDR3aa: CASSLLVVRSTEAFF

j_gene: TRBJ1-5
v_gene: TRBV30
abundance: NA
d_gene: NA
CDR3nt: TGTGCCTGGAGTGTAAGTTGGCCCCAGCATTTT
CDR3aa: CAWSVSWPQHF

j_gene: TRBJ2-7
v_gene: TRBV11-1
abundance: NA
d_gene: TRBD1
CDR3nt: TGTGCCAGCAGCTCACAGGGGGCTGGCGAATCCTACGAGCAGTACTTC
CDR3aa: CASSSQGAGESYEQYF

j_gene: TRBJ1-1
v_gene: TRBV4-1
abundance: few
d_gene: NA
CDR3nt: TGCGCCAGCAGCCAAGACCGACTCTTGAACACTGAAGCTTTCTTT
CDR3aa: CASSQDRLLNTEAFF

j_gene: TRBJ1-2
v_gene: TRBV24-1
abundance: NA
d_gene: TRBD1
CDR3nt: TGTGCCACCAGTGATCCTACGGGACAGGGATTCTATGGCTACACCTTC
CDR3aa: CATSDPTGQGFYGYTF

j_gene: TRBJ1-2
v_gene: TRBV6-2/TRBV6-3
abundance: NA
d_gene: NA
CDR3nt: TGTGCCAGCAGCCACACAGGGACCAACTATGGCTACACCTTC
CDR3aa: CASSHTGTNYGYTF

j_gene: TRBJ2-6
v_gene: TRBV7-2
abundance: NA
d_gene: NA
CDR3nt: TGTGCCAGCAGCTTAACATCTTCCGGGGCCAACGTCCTGACTTTC
CDR3aa: CASSLTSSGANVLTF

j_gene: TRBJ1-1
v_gene: TRBV14
abundance: NA
d_gene: TRBD1
CDR3nt: TGTGCCAGCAGCCAGGTCGCAGGGGGATCCACTGAAGCTTTCTTT
CDR3aa: CASSQVAGGSTEAFF

j_gene: TRBJ2-7
v_gene: TRBV6-2/TRBV6-3
abundance: NA
d_gene: NA
CDR3nt: TGTGCCAGCAGTTCCAGCGGAGCCCCCGACGGCGGCGAGCAGTACTTC
CDR3aa: CASSSSGAPDGGEQYF

j_gene: TRBJ1-2
v_gene: TRBV25-1
abundance: NA
d_gene: TRBD1
CDR3nt: TGTGCCAGCACCGGACAGGGGGCCTCTGGCTACACCTTC
CDR3aa: CASTGQGASGYTF

j_gene: TRBJ1-2
v_gene: TRBV27
abundance: NA
d_gene: NA
CDR3nt: TGTGCCAGCAGTCCGTCCGGGGGACCCCTTGCGGGCTACACCTTC
CDR3aa: CASSPSGGPLAGYTF

j_gene: TRBJ2-1
v_gene: TRBV7-2
abundance: NA
d_gene: TRBD2
CDR3nt: TGTGCCAGCAGCTTATCGGCTAGCGGGAGGAAGAATGAGCAGTTCTTC
CDR3aa: CASSLSASGRKNEQFF

j_gene: TRBJ2-7
v_gene: TRBV5-6
abundance: NA
d_gene: NA
CDR3nt: TGTGCCAGCAGCGTTCTGGGGGGTTTCTCCTACGAGCAGTACTTC
CDR3aa: CASSVLGGFSYEQYF

j_gene: TRBJ2-5
v_gene: TRBV7-9
abundance: NA
d_gene: NA
CDR3nt: TGTGCCAGCAGTTCTTCCCGCTTCTCCTACTACTTC
CDR3aa: CASSSSRFSYYF

j_gene: TRBJ2-1
v_gene: TRBV4-1
abundance: NA
d_gene: TRBD2
CDR3nt: TGCGCCAGCAGCCAAGAGGGGACTAGCGGGGCCCGCTCCTACAATGAGCAGTTCTTC
CDR3aa: CASSQEGTSGARSYNEQFF

j_gene: TRBJ1-3
v_gene: TRBV9
abundance: NA
d_gene: NA
CDR3nt: TGTGCCAGCACCCGCTGGCTCTTTTCTGGAAACACCATATATTTT
CDR3aa: CASTRWLFSGNTIYF

j_gene: TRBJ1-1
v_gene: TRBV6-5
abundance: NA
d_gene: NA
CDR3nt: TGTGCCAGCAGTCCACAGGGTCCGGGCACTGAAGCTTTCTTT
CDR3aa: CASSPQGPGTEAFF

j_gene: TRBJ2-3
v_gene: TRBV18
abundance: once
d_gene: TRBD2
CDR3nt: TGTGCCAGCTCACCCCCCCTGGCGGGAGGTCCCAGTCCAGATACGCAGTATTTT
CDR3aa: CASSPPLAGGPSPDTQYF

j_gene: TRBJ1-2
v_gene: TRBV6-5
abundance: NA
d_gene: NA
CDR3nt: TGTGCCAGCGCCACTAGGTTCGGCTATGGCTACACCTTC
CDR3aa: CASATRFGYGYTF

j_gene: TRBJ2-1
v_gene: TRBV20-1
abundance: NA
d_gene: NA
CDR3nt: TGCAGTGCTAGTTTGGCTAGTCGCAATGAGCAGTTCTTC
CDR3aa: CSASLASRNEQFF

j_gene: TRBJ1-3
v_gene: TRBV6-6
abundance: few
d_gene: TRBD1
CDR3nt: TGTGCCAGCAGTTACGGGACAGGGGTCGGAAACACCATATATTTT
CDR3aa: CASSYGTGVGNTIYF

j_gene: TRBJ1-3
v_gene: TRBV30
abundance: NA
d_gene: NA
CDR3nt: TGTGCCTGGAGTGTCTCGAACGGAAACACCATATATTTT
CDR3aa: CAWSVSNGNTIYF

j_gene: TRBJ1-5
v_gene: TRBV19
abundance: few
d_gene: NA
CDR3nt: TGTGCCAGTAGTTGGGGGGGCCTTAGCAATCAGCCCCAGCATTTT
CDR3aa: CASSWGGLSNQPQHF

j_gene: TRBJ2-1
v_gene: TRBV5-1
abundance: NA
d_gene: NA
CDR3nt: TGCGCCAGCAGCTATGGTGTGGCCACACATAATGAGCAGTTCTTC
CDR3aa: CASSYGVATHNEQFF

j_gene: TRBJ2-2
v_gene: TRBV12-3/TRBV12-4
abundance: NA
d_gene: NA
CDR3nt: TGTGCCAGCAGTCCACAGAACACCGGGGAGCTGTTTTTT
CDR3aa: CASSPQNTGELFF

j_gene: TRBJ1-6
v_gene: TRBV11-2
abundance: NA
d_gene: TRBD1
CDR3nt: TGTGCCAGCAGCTTACAAGGACAGGGCCATTCACCCCTCCACTTT
CDR3aa: CASSLQGQGHSPLHF

j_gene: TRBJ2-3
v_gene: TRBV2
abundance: NA
d_gene: TRBD1
CDR3nt: TGTGCCAGCAGTCAGGGGGAGAGCACAGATACGCAGTATTTT
CDR3aa: CASSQGESTDTQYF

j_gene: TRBJ1-2
v_gene: TRBV3-1/TRBV3-2
abundance: NA
d_gene: TRBD1
CDR3nt: TGTGCCAGCAGCCAAGAAGCTTGGACAGGGGGCTTTGGCTACACCTTC
CDR3aa: CASSQEAWTGGFGYTF

j_gene: TRBJ2-1
v_gene: TRBV7-2
abundance: NA
d_gene: NA
CDR3nt: TGTGCCAGCAGCATGGGTCCAGGACCCCATGAGCAGTTCTTC
CDR3aa: CASSMGPGPHEQFF

j_gene: TRBJ1-1
v_gene: TRBV6-5
abundance: few
d_gene: NA
CDR3nt: TGTGCCAGCAGTTACACCAGAAGCGCTGAAGCTTTCTTT
CDR3aa: CASSYTRSAEAFF

j_gene: TRBJ1-2
v_gene: TRBV7-2
abundance: NA
d_gene: NA
CDR3nt: TGTGCCAGCAGCCTAACGACAGGTTTACCCACCAGTGGCTACACCTTC
CDR3aa: CASSLTTGLPTSGYTF

j_gene: TRBJ2-2
v_gene: TRBV1
abundance: few
d_gene: NA
CDR3nt: TGCACCAGCAGCCAAATAGCGGGAGCGAACACCGGGGAGCTGTTTTTT
CDR3aa: CTSSQIAGANTGELFF